The 29 T cell receptor beta chains given below trace back to one sample, sequenced in a study of blood T cell repertoires in COVID-19 (dated by TCRdb to 2018 to 2021). Preparation of the library involved the immunoSEQ multiplex PCR assay. TCRdb took over this immuneACCESS table, retaining in-frame rearrangements with V and J assigned. Such tables are incomplete; in checked studies, under half of the missing clones stem from an unresolved V gene, and the remainder is unexplained. The sample table holds 110,000 to 150,000 clones, of which around 80% were seen once. The ten largest clones represent less than 7.5% of the sample. Sequencing input: PBMCs or T cells enriched from blood (not recorded which). These receptors were obtained from a woman between 50 and 59 years old who had recovered from COVID-19.

V and J are TRBV21-1 and TRBJ2-5; whether TRBD2, the table's D call, matches the DNA was not checked. TRBV21-1 is a listed pseudogene. The CDR3 loop spans 14 amino acids. CDR3 residues: CASRPLAGEETQYF. The CDR3 bases are TGTGCCAGCAGGCCACTAGCGGGGGAAGAGACCCAGTACTTC.

This clone has just one count. The gene calls are TRBV2 and TRBJ2-7; the D is unclear. Germline lookup yields CDR1 SNHLY and CDR2 FYNNEI. The ends were cut back, 5 bases at V and 0 bases at J, with 14 bases in the middle. The CDR3 is made up of 15 amino acids. The DNA of the CDR3 is TGTGCCAGCAGTCCCCATGAGACAATCTCCTACGAGCAGTACTTC. This encodes CASSPHETISYEQYF.

This chain connects TRBV27 to TRBJ2-7, with 11 bases that match TRBD1. Germline CDR1 is MNHEY and CDR2 is SMNVEV (reference sequence). V lost 5 bases, J lost 3 bases, and 9 bases stayed unmatched. The CDR3 has 16 amino acids. CDR3 DNA: TGTGCCAGCAGTCCAAGGGGGACAGGGGGGTACTACGAGCAGTACGTC. Protein sequence: CASSPRGTGGYYEQYV.

For the CDR3, the DNA is TGTGCCAGCAGTGATGGACTAGCGGGGGGGCGGTGGACAGATACGCAGTATTTT. Its protein product is CASSDGLAGGRWTDTQYF. The gene calls are TRBV2 and TRBJ2-3; 15 nucleotides agree with TRBD2. This CDR3 has 18 amino acids. J lost 3 bases, V lost 3 bases, and 7 bases had no gene match. Germline CDR1 reads SNHLY; CDR2 reads FYNNEI.

This chain joins TRBV5-1 and TRBJ2-3, with 7 nucleotides matching TRBD2. Trimming cost V 5 bases and J 5 bases; bases outside gene matches: 8. From germline, CDR1 is SGHRS and CDR2 YFSETQ. CDR3 size: 14 residues. CDR3 sequence reads: CASRPDGGRDTQYF. As DNA, the CDR3 is TGCGCCAGCAGGCCCGACGGGGGGAGAGATACGCAGTATTTT.

The V and J genes are TRBV27 and TRBJ1-2; 7 bases are a match to TRBD1. The germline gives CDR1 MNHEY, CDR2 SMNVEV (reference sequence). The ends lost 4 bases at V and 0 bases at J; junction bases unmatched: 5. The CDR3 totals 15 residues. The CDR3 region is CASSSSGTANYGYTF. The CDR3 DNA reads TGTGCCAGCAGTTCTTCCGGGACAGCTAACTATGGCTACACCTTC.

The genes are TRBV6-5 and TRBJ1-2, with a possible D match to TRBD1 (5 bases). Between the trimmed V and J ends, which lost 0 bases and 5 bases, there was a span of 13 bases. CDR1 and CDR2 (germline): MNHEY, SVGAGI. This CDR3 contains 15 residues. The CDR3 reads CASSYSEGPSYGYTF. The CDR3 nucleotides are TGTGCCAGCAGTTACTCGGAGGGGCCCTCTTATGGCTACACCTTC.

The chain is built from TRBV7-9 and TRBJ1-3; 7 bases are shared with TRBD1. Trimming removed 5 bases from V and 2 bases from J; junction bases left unmatched: 6. CDR3 size: 15 residues. Germline CDR1 SEHNR, CDR2 FQNEAQ (reference sequence). Here the CDR3 reads CASSRQGAAGNTIYF. The CDR3 DNA follows: TGTGCCAGCAGCCGACAGGGTGCAGCTGGAAACACCATATATTTT.

This chain uses TRBV7-9 with TRBJ2-3; TRBD2 matches 7 bases. J gave up 2 bases and V 1 base, and 9 bases lay outside the gene matches. This CDR3 has 17 residues. The V gene's germline CDR1 is SEHNR and CDR2 FQNEAQ (reference sequence). CDR3 bases: TGTGCCAGCAGCTTAGGATCGGCTAGCGGATCCACAGATACGCAGTATTTT. As protein: CASSLGSASGSTDTQYF.

This clone was seen once. This chain connects TRBV5-1 to TRBJ1-2; tentatively, D is TRBD1 (6 bases). V was cut by 2 bases and J by 2 bases, with 10 bases left in between. CDR1 and CDR2 (germline): SGHRS, YFSETQ. The CDR3 is made up of 14 amino acids. The CDR3 coding sequence is TGCGCCAGCAGCTTACAGGGACCCAACTATGGCTACACCTTC. It codes for CASSLQGPNYGYTF.

For this clone: Given a far larger clone just one base away, this is likely a sequencing read error. The V call is TRBV7-6, the J call TRBJ2-7; TRBD1 aligns across 7 bases. The CDR3 extends over 13 amino acids. The V segment lost 3 bases and the J segment 2 bases; nucleotides outside the gene matches: 1. Germline loops: CDR1 SGHVS, CDR2 FNYEAQ. CDR3 in DNA: TGTGCCAGCAGCTTCGGACAGGCCTACGAGCAGTACTTC. It yields the protein CASSFGQAYEQYF. Full variable domain (remainder filled in from reference TRBV7-6 and TRBJ2-7): GAGVSQSPRYKVTKRGQDVALRCDPISGHVSLYWYRQALGQGPEFLTYFNYEAQQDKSGLPNDRFSAERPEGSISTLTIQRTEQRDSAMYRCASSFGQAYEQYFGPGTRLTVT.

The V gene is TRBV28, the J gene TRBJ2-1; D not resolved. V was clipped by 5 bases and J by 0 bases, with 14 bases between them. The CDR3 sequence is 16 residues long. In germline, CDR1 is MDHEN, CDR2 SYDVKM. CDR3 loop: CASSPQTFISYNEQFF. For the CDR3, the DNA is TGTGCCAGCAGTCCCCAGACATTCATCTCCTACAATGAGCAGTTCTTC. The variable domain in full, completed from reference TRBV28 and TRBJ2-1, reads DVKVTQSSRYLVKRTGEKVFLECVQDMDHENMFWYRQDPGLGLRLIYFSYDVKMKEKGDIPEGYSVSREKKERFSLILESASTNQTSMYLCASSPQTFISYNEQFFGPGTRLTVL.

This chain connects TRBV5-1 to TRBJ1-2; perhaps TRBD1 as D (6 bases). Trimming shortened V by 0 bases and J by 6 bases, and 12 bases separated the two germline ends. The CDR3 totals 14 residues. Germline loops: CDR1 SGHRS, CDR2 YFSETQ. The CDR3 here is CASSLAGAGDGYTF. The CDR3 nucleotides read TGCGCCAGCAGCTTGGCAGGGGCCGGGGATGGCTACACCTTC. The full variable domain, with the rest looked up from reference TRBV5-1 and TRBJ1-2, is KAGVTQTPRYLIKTRGQQVTLSCSPISGHRSVSWYQQTPGQGLQFLFEYFSETQRNKGNFPGRFSGRQFSNSRSEMNVSTLELGDSALYLCASSLAGAGDGYTFGSGTRLTVV.

J is TRBJ1-2 and V is TRBV27, with D tentatively TRBD1 (5 bases). The CDR3 contains 13 residues. V lost 6 bases, J lost 5 bases, and 13 bases lay in between. CDR1 and CDR2 (germline): MNHEY, SMNVEV (reference sequence). The CDR3 nucleotides are TGTGCCAGCAGCCCTCGACAGACTTATGGCTACACCTTC. Its protein is CASSPRQTYGYTF.

V gene TRBV11-2 combines with J gene TRBJ1-3; 7 nucleotides match TRBD1. The junction had 10 bases not matched to a gene; V was cut back by 3 bases and J by 2 bases. The CDR3 loop spans 17 amino acids. Germline CDR1 and CDR2: SGHAT and FQNNGV. CDR3 in DNA: TGTGCCAGCAGCTTCCGGACAGGATATTATCCTGGAAACACCATATATTTT. Translation: CASSFRTGYYPGNTIYF.

This clone has only a few counts. The chain is built from TRBV7-8 and TRBJ1-1; D is ambiguous. Trimming took 1 base from V and 11 from J, leaving 8 bases between them. From germline, CDR1 is SGHVS and CDR2 FQNEAQ. The CDR3 sequence is 11 residues long. The DNA for the CDR3 is TGTGCCAGCAGCTTAGGGCAGGTGGCTTTCTTT. It yields the protein CASSLGQVAFF.

The V and J genes are TRBV4-2 and TRBJ2-6; D uncertain. There are 17 residues in the CDR3. The germline V gene has CDR1 LGHNA and CDR2 YNFKEQ. V lost 0 bases to trimming and J lost 0 bases, with 9 bases between them. This CDR3 is CASSQDRQDSGANVLTF. CDR3 DNA sequence: TGTGCCAGCAGCCAAGATCGGCAGGACTCTGGGGCCAACGTCCTGACTTTC.

This chain links TRBV18 with TRBJ2-3; possible D gene TRBD2, 6 bases. Per the germline V gene, CDR1 is KGHSH and CDR2 is LQKENI. The CDR3 has 15 residues. Trimming removed 4 bases from V and 0 bases from J, with 11 bases in between. CDR3 loop: CASSLRTTSTDTQYF. The CDR3 DNA follows: TGTGCCAGCTCACTGAGGACTACTAGCACAGATACGCAGTATTTT.

The J gene is TRBJ2-1, the V gene TRBV4-2, with unresolved D. Germline V lookup: CDR1 LGHNA, CDR2 YNFKEQ. This CDR3 has 17 amino acids. Trimming cost V 1 base and J 0 bases, with 13 bases left between them. The CDR3 here is CASSQGKEQSSYNEQFF. CDR3 DNA sequence: TGTGCCAGCAGCCAAGGGAAGGAGCAGAGCTCCTACAATGAGCAGTTCTTC.

The chain links TRBV6-5 to TRBJ1-1; D is unclear. V lost 5 bases and J lost 1, with 8 bases in between. Per the germline V gene, CDR1 is MNHEY and CDR2 is SVGAGI. The CDR3 contains 13 residues. The CDR3 DNA is TGTGCCAGCAGTCCCCTTCGGAACACTGAAGCTTTCTTT. Amino acid sequence: CASSPLRNTEAFF.

The V gene is TRBV4-1, the J gene TRBJ2-1; the match to TRBD2 covers 9 bases. The CDR3 has 15 residues. Germline values: CDR1 MGHRA, CDR2 YSYEKL. The V segment lost 3 bases and the J segment 5 bases; nucleotides outside the gene matches: 5. The CDR3 region has the DNA TGCGCCAGCAGCCAGCCGGGACTAGCCAACAATGAGCAGTTCTTC. Translating gives CASSQPGLANNEQFF.

This chain links TRBV7-6 with TRBJ1-4; 11 positions agree with TRBD1. Trimming took 4 bases from V and 8 from J; bases not matched to a gene: 6. Looked up from germline, CDR1 is SGHVS and CDR2 is FNYEAQ. The CDR3 sequence is 15 residues long. The CDR3, as DNA: TGTGCCAGCAGCTCGGGACAGGGGGGGAGAGAAAAACTGTTTTTT. It specifies CASSSGQGGREKLFF.

This rearrangement joins TRBV6-8 to TRBJ1-5; possibly TRBD1 for D (6 bases). Germline-derived CDR1 and CDR2 are MNHGY and SAAAGT. The ends were cut back, 7 bases at V and 4 bases at J, with 8 bases in the middle. The CDR3 has 12 amino acids. CDR3 DNA sequence: TGTGCCAGCACAGGGGAGAATCAGCCCCAGCATTTT. As protein: CASTGENQPQHF.

This chain links TRBV27 with TRBJ2-6; D uncertain. With 0 bases removed from V and 0 bases from J, the gap between germline ends came to 15 bases. Germline assignment: CDR1 MNHEY and CDR2 SMNVEV (reference sequence). This CDR3 has 19 residues. CDR3 in DNA: TGTGCCAGCAGTTTATCGGGCAGGTTGAGACCCTCTGGGGCCAACGTCCTGACTTTC. Residues: CASSLSGRLRPSGANVLTF. Full variable domain (outside the CDR3, taken from reference TRBV27 and TRBJ2-6): EAQVTQNPRYLITVTGKKLTVTCSQNMNHEYMSWYRQDPGLGLRQIYYSMNVEVTDKGDVPEGYKVSRKEKRNFPLILESPSPNQTSLYFCASSLSGRLRPSGANVLTFGAGSRLTVL.

The genes are TRBV19 and TRBJ2-3; the D is unclear. The CDR3 covers 11 residues. Trimming cost V 4 bases and J 5 bases, with 4 bases left between them. Germline CDR1 and CDR2: LNHDA and SQIVND (reference sequence). CDR3 nucleotides: TGTGCCAGTAGTACTAGAGATACGCAGTATTTT. This gives the protein CASSTRDTQYF.

The chain links TRBV18 to TRBJ1-4; D is perhaps TRBD1 (5 bases). V was cut by 2 bases and J by 7 bases, with 11 bases left in between. Germline V gives CDR1 KGHSH, CDR2 LQKENI. This CDR3 contains 14 residues. Written as DNA, the CDR3 is TGTGCCAGCTCACCAGAGACAGATATTGAAAAACTGTTTTTT. Translated: CASSPETDIEKLFF.

V gene TRBV6-5 combines with J gene TRBJ1-1; possibly TRBD1 for D (5 bases). The ends were cut back, 4 bases at V and 1 base at J, with 7 bases in the middle. Germline values: CDR1 MNHEY, CDR2 SVGAGI. The CDR3 spans 13 residues. This chain's CDR3 is CASSFTGNTEAFF. The CDR3 coding sequence is TGTGCCAGCAGTTTTACAGGGAACACTGAAGCTTTCTTT.

The table lists this clone with many counts. V gene TRBV29-1 combines with J gene TRBJ1-6, with D maybe TRBD1 (6 bases). Trimming removed 4 bases from V and 10 bases from J, with 17 bases in between. There are 14 residues in the CDR3. CDR1 is SQVTM and CDR2 is ANQGSEA in the germline V gene. For the CDR3, the DNA is TGCAGCGTTGGTTCTGGACAGTCGGGCTCACCCCTCCACTTT. Protein: CSVGSGQSGSPLHF.

The chain couples TRBV6-2 or TRBV6-3 to TRBJ2-5, with TRBD2 identical over 7 bases. Per the germline V gene, CDR1 is MNHEY and CDR2 is SVGEGT. The CDR3 is 15 residues long. Trimming at V came to 6 bases and at J to 5 bases, leaving 12 bases not matched to a gene. CDR3 region: CASSPPWGGSETQYF. CDR3 nucleotides: TGTGCCAGCAGCCCCCCGTGGGGGGGGTCGGAGACCCAGTACTTC.